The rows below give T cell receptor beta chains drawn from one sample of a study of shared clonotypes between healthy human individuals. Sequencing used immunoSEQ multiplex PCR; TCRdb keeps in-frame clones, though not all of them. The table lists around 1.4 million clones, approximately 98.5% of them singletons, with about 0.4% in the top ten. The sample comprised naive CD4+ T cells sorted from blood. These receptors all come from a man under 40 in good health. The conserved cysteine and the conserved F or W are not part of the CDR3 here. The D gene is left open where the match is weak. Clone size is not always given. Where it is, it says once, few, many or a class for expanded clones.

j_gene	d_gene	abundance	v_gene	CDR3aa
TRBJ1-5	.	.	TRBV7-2	ASSQEQGWNQPQH
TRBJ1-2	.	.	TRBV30	AWRDAILGGGGYT
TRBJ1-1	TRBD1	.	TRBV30	AWTVGQGVSNTEAF
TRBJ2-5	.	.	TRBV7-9	ASSPGVQAEDQETQY
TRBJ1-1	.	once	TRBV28	ASKLNTEAF
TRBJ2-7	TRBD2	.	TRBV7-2	ASSSTSGPYERQY
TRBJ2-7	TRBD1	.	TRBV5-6	ASSLRDRGPYEQY
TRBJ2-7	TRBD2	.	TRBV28	ASSLYLGLAGDEQY
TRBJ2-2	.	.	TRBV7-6	ASSKFTGITGELF
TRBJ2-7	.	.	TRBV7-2	ASSLGHSPSYEQY
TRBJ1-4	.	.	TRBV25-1	ASSDTSGFRDNEKLF
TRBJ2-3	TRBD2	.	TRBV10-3	AIKRNSGGPPGTDTQY
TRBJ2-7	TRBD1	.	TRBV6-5	ASSYSTGVEQY
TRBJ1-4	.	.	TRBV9	ASSPRAPGNEKLF
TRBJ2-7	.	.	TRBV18	ASSQTYEQY
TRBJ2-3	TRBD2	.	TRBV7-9	ASSLSRTSGRGGTDTQY
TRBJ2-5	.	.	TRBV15	ATSGLAGLPLETQY
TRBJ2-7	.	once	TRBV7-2	ASSQSSYEQY
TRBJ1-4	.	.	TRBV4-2	ASSQDHFTGSTNEKLF
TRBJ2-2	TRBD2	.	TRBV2	ASSPGLAGNTGELF
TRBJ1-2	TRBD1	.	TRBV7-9	ASSLETAGGGYT
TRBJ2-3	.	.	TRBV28	ASSNPPSRWTQY
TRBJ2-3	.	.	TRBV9	ASSVVGNTQY
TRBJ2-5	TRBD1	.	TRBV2	ASSESSGTGGKETQY
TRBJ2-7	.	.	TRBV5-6	ASSPTGPAPYEQY
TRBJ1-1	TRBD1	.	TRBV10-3	AIRTNGQGGGNTEAF
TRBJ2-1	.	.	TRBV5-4	ASSLVVDGEQF
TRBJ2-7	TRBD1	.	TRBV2	ASRPGQGRTNSYEQY
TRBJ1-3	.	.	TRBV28	ASPNRRNTIY
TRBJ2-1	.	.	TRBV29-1	SVEVAIDNEQF
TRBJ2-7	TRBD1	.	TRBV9	ASSAMPTGGPYEQY
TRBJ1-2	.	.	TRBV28	ASSSGYSDGYT
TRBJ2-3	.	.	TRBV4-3	ASSQRLAPLTDTQY
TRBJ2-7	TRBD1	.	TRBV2	ASSGDRGYEQY
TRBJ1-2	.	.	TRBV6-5	ASSYGGTNYGYT
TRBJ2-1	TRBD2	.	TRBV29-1	SVDWLAGGSEQF
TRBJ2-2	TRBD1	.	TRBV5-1	ASSRTGAGELF
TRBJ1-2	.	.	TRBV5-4	ASTRDGNYGYT
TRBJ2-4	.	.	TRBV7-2	ASSLVPGSGSKNIQY
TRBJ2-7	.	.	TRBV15	ATSRDRDEQY
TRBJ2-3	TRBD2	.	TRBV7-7	ASSLGLAGGADTQY
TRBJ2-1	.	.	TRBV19	ASSIGSSGRRRNEQF
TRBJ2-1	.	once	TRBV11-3	ASSLGAARSYNEQF
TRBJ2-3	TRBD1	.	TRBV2	ASSGNTGEDTQY
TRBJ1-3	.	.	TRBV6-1	ASSESGYGNTIY
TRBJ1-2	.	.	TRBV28	ASSFWSRDHGYT
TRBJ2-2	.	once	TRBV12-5	ASALQEPGELF
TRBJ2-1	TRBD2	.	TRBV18	ASSPPGGSEQF
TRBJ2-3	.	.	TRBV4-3	ASSQVFIGDTQY
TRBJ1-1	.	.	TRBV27	ASAIRGGTAF
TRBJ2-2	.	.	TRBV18	ASSPQGAGELF
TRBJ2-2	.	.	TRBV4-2	ASSMAAPTGELF
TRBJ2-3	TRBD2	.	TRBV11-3	ASSLEAGGRDTQY
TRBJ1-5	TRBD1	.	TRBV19	ASSQTGDARNFPQH
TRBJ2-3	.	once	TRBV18	ASSRDSTDTQY
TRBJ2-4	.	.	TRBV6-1	ASSEVWAGAKNIQY
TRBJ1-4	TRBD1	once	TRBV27	ASSLSTGGFAKLF